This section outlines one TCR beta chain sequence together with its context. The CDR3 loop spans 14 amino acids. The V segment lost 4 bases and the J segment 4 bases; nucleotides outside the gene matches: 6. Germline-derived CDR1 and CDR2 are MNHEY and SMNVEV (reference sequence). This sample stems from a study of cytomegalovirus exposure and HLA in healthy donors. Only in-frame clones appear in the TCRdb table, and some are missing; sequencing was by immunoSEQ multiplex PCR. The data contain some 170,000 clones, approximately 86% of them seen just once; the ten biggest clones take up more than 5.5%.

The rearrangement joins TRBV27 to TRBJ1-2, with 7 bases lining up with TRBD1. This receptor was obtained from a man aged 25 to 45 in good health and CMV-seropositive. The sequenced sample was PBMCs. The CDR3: CASSWAGTVYGYTF. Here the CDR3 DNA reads TGTGCCAGCAGTTGGGCCGGGACAGTCTATGGCTACACCTTC.